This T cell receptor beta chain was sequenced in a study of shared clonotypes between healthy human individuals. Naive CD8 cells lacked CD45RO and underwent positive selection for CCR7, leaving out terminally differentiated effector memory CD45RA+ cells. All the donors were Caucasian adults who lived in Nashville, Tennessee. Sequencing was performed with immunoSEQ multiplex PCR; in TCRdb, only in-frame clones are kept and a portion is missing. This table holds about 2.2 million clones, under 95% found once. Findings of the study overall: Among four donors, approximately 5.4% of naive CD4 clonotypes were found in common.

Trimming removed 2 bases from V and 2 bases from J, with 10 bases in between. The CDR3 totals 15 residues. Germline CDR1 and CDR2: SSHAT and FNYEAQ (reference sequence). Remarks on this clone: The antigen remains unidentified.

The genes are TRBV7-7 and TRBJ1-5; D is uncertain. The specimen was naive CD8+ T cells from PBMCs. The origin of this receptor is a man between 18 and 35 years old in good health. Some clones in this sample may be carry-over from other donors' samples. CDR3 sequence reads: CASSLYGQGNQPQHF. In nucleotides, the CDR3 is TGTGCCAGCAGCTTATACGGGCAGGGCAATCAGCCCCAGCATTTT.